This T cell receptor (beta chain) was profiled in a study of blood T cell repertoires in COVID-19. Whole-study context: Material from acute and convalescent COVID-19 was sourced from the United States, Italy and Spain. In each case, the material was cDNA or gDNA derived from T cells, B-cell-depleted T cells, or PBMCs.

In the original analysis: By means of reference gene primer amplification, nucleated cell counts were estimated. Clones were sequenced by immunoSEQ multiplex PCR, and TCRdb holds only the in-frame ones, with some missing. D and trimming come from the DNA, and the V and J calls and clone size come from that table. This sample has hundreds of thousands of clones, with around nine tenths found just once. The germline V and J ends were trimmed by 10 bases and 2 bases, with 14 bases remaining between them. The germline gives CDR1 ENHRY, CDR2 SYGVKD. This CDR3 region has 13 residues. Input material: peripheral blood. The source of this sequence is a woman aged 60 to 75 with COVID-19, enrolled during active disease. The chain couples TRBV10-3 to TRBJ1-2; D gene uncertain. CDR3 DNA sequence: TGTGCCACCGGCGGGTTGCGGAACTATGGCTACACCTTC. It specifies CATGGLRNYGYTF.